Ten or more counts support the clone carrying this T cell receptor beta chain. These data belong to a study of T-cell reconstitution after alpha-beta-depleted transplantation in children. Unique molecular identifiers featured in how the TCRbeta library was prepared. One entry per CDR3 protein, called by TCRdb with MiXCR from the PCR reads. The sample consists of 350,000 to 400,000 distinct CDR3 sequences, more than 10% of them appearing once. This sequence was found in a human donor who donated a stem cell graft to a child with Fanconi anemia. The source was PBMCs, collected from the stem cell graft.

As DNA, the CDR3 is TGTGCCATCAGTGAGAGTGGGAACAATGAGCAGTTCTTC. As protein: CAISESGNNEQFF. The genes are TRBV10-3 and TRBJ2-1; D call uncertain. The CDR3 totals 13 residues. V lost 2 bases, J lost 5 bases, and 7 bases lay in between. The germline V gene has CDR1 ENHRY and CDR2 SYGVKD.